This T cell receptor beta chain is drawn from a study of molecular identifiers for immune sequencing clone quantification. Study results and caveats: Spiked Jurkat TCR RNA equivalent to one cell reportedly surfaced among approximately 1.1 million naive cells.

Libraries of naive CD8 T cells were made from around 20,000 to 1,000,000 sorted cells. They used 10%, 30% or 50% RNA. Naive CD8 T cells were FACS-sorted by CD8+CD4-CCR7+CD45RA+ markers. This clonotype was seen at least ten times. Its antigen is currently unknown. TCRdb itself ran the PCR reads through MiXCR, one entry per CDR3 protein. This sample carries around 300,000 distinct CDR3 sequences, roughly a quarter of them seen once, and the ten largest clones take about 0.74%. Sequences were obtained from naive CD8+ T cells from blood, with Jurkat cell RNA spiked in. Subset specified: FACS-sorted CD8+CD4-CCR7+CD45RA+ naive T cells. The TCR comes from a human donor in good health. Some libraries in this study had Jurkat cell RNA spiked in.

As DNA, the CDR3 is TGTGCCACCAGCAGAGATCGTGTCCACGAGCAGTACTTC. This sequence encodes CATSRDRVHEQYF. The chain uses TRBV15 and TRBJ2-7; D unresolved. This CDR3 has 13 amino acids. The V end was cut by 0 bases, the J end by 5 bases, with 8 bases between. Per the germline V gene, CDR1 is LNHNV and CDR2 is YYDKDF (reference sequence). Together with reference TRBV15 and TRBJ2-7, the CDR3 gives the full variable domain: DAMVIQNPRYQVTQFGKPVTLSCSQTLNHNVMYWYQQKSSQAPKLLFHYYDKDFNNEADTPDNFQSRRPNTSFCFLDIRSPGLGDTAMYLCATSRDRVHEQYFGPGTRLTVT.